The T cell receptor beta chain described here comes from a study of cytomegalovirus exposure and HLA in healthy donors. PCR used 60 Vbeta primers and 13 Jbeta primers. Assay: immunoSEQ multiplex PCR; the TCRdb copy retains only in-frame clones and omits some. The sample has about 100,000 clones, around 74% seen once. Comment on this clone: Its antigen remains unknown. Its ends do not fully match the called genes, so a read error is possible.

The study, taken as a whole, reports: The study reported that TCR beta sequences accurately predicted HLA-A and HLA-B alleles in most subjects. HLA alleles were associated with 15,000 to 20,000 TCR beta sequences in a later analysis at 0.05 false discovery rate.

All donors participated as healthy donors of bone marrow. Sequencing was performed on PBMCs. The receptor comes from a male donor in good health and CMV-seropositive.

In DNA, the CDR3 is TGTGCCAGCAATGAAGGACAGGCCCTAAACTATGGCTACACCTTC. Protein product: CASNEGQALNYGYTF. The genes are TRBV2 and TRBJ1-2; 7 nucleotides line up with TRBD1. The CDR3 sequence is 15 residues long. Germline assignment: CDR1 SNHLY and CDR2 FYNNEI. The variable domain in full, completed from reference TRBV2 and TRBJ1-2, reads EPEVTQTPSHQVTQMGQEVILRCVPISNHLYFYWYRQILGQKVEFLVSFYNNEISEKSEIFDDQFSVERPDGSNFTLKIRSTKLEDSAMYFCASNEGQALNYGYTFGSGTRLTVV.